The next 23 T cell receptor beta chains were all read from a single sample in a study of CD8+ T cells in alopecia areata. cDNA reverse transcribed from extracted RNA served as the sequencing template. Some clones are missing from TCRdb's copy, which holds only in-frame ones; the method was immunoSEQ multiplex PCR. Found here are about 250,000 clones, under 70% of them singletons; the top ten hold about 1.3%. This specimen was CD4+ T cells sorted from blood, taken at week 0. Receptor source: a human donor with alopecia areata.

This rearrangement joins TRBV9 to TRBJ2-4; D unclear. The CDR3 sequence is 15 residues long. Germline CDR1 SGDLS, CDR2 YYNGEE. Trimming stripped 0 bases from V and 1 base from J, with 8 bases between. The CDR3: CASSVAPGAKNIQYF. The CDR3 region has the DNA TGTGCCAGCAGCGTAGCGCCTGGGGCCAAAAACATTCAGTACTTC.

This chain connects TRBV5-4 to TRBJ2-2; D is possibly TRBD1 (5 bases). CDR3 length: 14 amino acids. V was pared by 0 bases and J by 7 bases, with 10 bases between. Per the germline V gene, CDR1 is SGHNT and CDR2 is YYREEE (reference sequence). CDR3 nucleotide sequence: TGTGCCAGCAGCTTGGTCAGGGATGGCGGGGAGCTGTTTTTT. This translates into CASSLVRDGGELFF.

V and J are TRBV2 and TRBJ2-5; D perhaps matches TRBD2 (7 bases). The CDR3 is made up of 16 amino acids. Germline CDR1 and CDR2: SNHLY and FYNNEI. The V and J ends lost 6 bases and 1 base respectively, with 18 bases between them. In DNA, the CDR3 is TGTGCCAGCAGCGTACTGGCGGGGGCCCTCCAAGAGACCCAGTACTTC. Its translation: CASSVLAGALQETQYF.

The chain recombines TRBV29-1 with TRBJ2-5; tentative D call: TRBD1 (6 bases). Germline V gene data show CDR1 as SQVTM and CDR2 as ANQGSEA. The CDR3 contains 13 residues. V lost 4 bases and J 0 bases, leaving 9 bases between the germline ends. The CDR3 here is CSVGRTDQETQYF. The CDR3 DNA reads TGCAGCGTTGGTAGGACAGACCAAGAGACCCAGTACTTC.

This chain joins TRBV23-1 and TRBJ2-3; D is uncertain. TRBV23-1 belongs to the ORF category, with a function that is uncertain. V shed 3 bases and J shed 8 bases, with 21 bases lying between them. The CDR3 sequence is 16 residues long. This CDR3 reads CASSQPRLGSLGTQYF. In nucleotides, the CDR3 is TGCGCCAGCAGTCAGCCCCGATTAGGCAGCCTCGGTACGCAGTATTTT.

The chain joins TRBV13 to TRBJ2-4; D is unclear. In germline, CDR1 is PRHDT, CDR2 FYEKMQ (reference sequence). The CDR3 sequence is 17 residues long. Trimming stripped 1 base from V and 0 bases from J, with 13 bases between. The CDR3 DNA reads as TGTGCCAGCAGCTTAGACCCTGATTGGCTAGCCAAAAACATTCAGTACTTC. This translates into CASSLDPDWLAKNIQYF.

The V call is TRBV6-1, the J call TRBJ2-7; D not certain. The germline V gene encodes CDR1 MNHNS and CDR2 SASEGT. Trimming removed 5 bases from V and 2 bases from J, with 13 bases in between. The CDR3 is made up of 14 amino acids. CDR3 region: CASSPPRLTYEQYF. CDR3 DNA sequence: TGTGCCAGCAGTCCCCCCCGATTAACCTACGAGCAGTACTTC.

The chain couples TRBV7-3 to TRBJ2-5; D may be TRBD2 (6 bases). The CDR3 is 14 amino acids. Trimming left V 5 bases short and J 11 bases short, with 21 bases between. Germline values: CDR1 SGHTA, CDR2 FQGTGA. This CDR3 is CASSLNPSHREQYF. The CDR3 nucleotides are TGTGCCAGCAGCCTAAACCCGAGTCATCGGGAGCAGTACTTC.

The chain combines TRBV5-4 with TRBJ1-1; D gene uncertain. Germline CDR1 and CDR2: SGHNT and YYREEE (reference sequence). V was clipped by 5 bases and J by 2 bases, with 13 bases between them. This CDR3 is 14 amino acids long. CDR3 DNA: TGTGCCAGCAGATCCCCGGACGGCAACACTGAAGCTTTCTTT. Translating gives CASRSPDGNTEAFF.

The chain links TRBV27 to TRBJ2-5; no clear D gene. CDR1 and CDR2 (germline): MNHEY, SMNVEV (reference sequence). V was trimmed by 3 bases and J by 0 bases, leaving 5 bases between them. The CDR3 totals 13 residues. The CDR3 DNA follows: TGTGCCAGCAGTTTGCGGTACCAAGAGACCCAGTACTTC. It specifies CASSLRYQETQYF.

The chain has TRBV29-1 and TRBJ1-1; TRBD1 might be the D (5 bases). Germline-derived CDR1 and CDR2 are SQVTM and ANQGSEA. The CDR3 totals 13 residues. This CDR3 reads CRDDSAGNTEAFF. The CDR3 coding sequence is TGCAGGGATGACAGTGCGGGGAACACTGAAGCTTTCTTT.

V is TRBV9 and J is TRBJ1-2, with 10 bases matching TRBD1. Losses at the gene ends were 0 bases for V and 6 bases for J; bases not matched to a gene: 8. This CDR3 is 16 amino acids long. CDR1 is SGDLS and CDR2 is YYNGEE in the germline V gene. Written as DNA, the CDR3 is TGTGCCAGCAGCGTAGCCCGGACAGGGGGGATCCATGGCTACACCTTC. Its translation: CASSVARTGGIHGYTF.

The chain links TRBV19 to TRBJ2-5; no reliable D call. Trimming left V 3 bases short and J 5 bases short, with 10 bases between. Germline V gene data show CDR1 as LNHDA and CDR2 as SQIVND (reference sequence). The CDR3 is made up of 13 amino acids. The CDR3 spells CASSIEEWETQYF. In nucleotides, the CDR3 is TGTGCCAGTAGTATTGAAGAATGGGAGACCCAGTACTTC.

This rearrangement joins TRBV2 to TRBJ2-7; no clear D. Germline values: CDR1 SNHLY, CDR2 FYNNEI. Trimming shortened V by 2 bases and J by 6 bases, and 5 bases separated the two germline ends. The length of the CDR3 is 11 residues. CDR3 sequence (DNA): TGTGCCAGCAGTGAACAGACCGAGCAGTACTTC. Protein: CASSEQTEQYF.

The V call is TRBV18, the J call TRBJ1-2; no definite D call. Germline CDR1 KGHSH, CDR2 LQKENI. The CDR3 has 13 residues. The ends were cut back, 3 bases at V and 5 bases at J, with 10 bases in the middle. CDR3 in DNA: TGTGCCAGCTCACCGCTCGCAGATTATGGCTACACCTTC. Translated, it gives CASSPLADYGYTF.

This clone was counted only a few times. The chain joins TRBV6-6 to TRBJ2-7; possible D gene TRBD2, 6 bases. The CDR3 is 15 residues long. V dropped 1 base and J dropped 4 bases, with 14 bases sitting between them. CDR1 is MNHNY and CDR2 is SVGAGI in the germline V gene (reference sequence). CDR3 sequence (DNA): TGTGCCAGCAGTTACTTAGCGGACTCACCGTACGAGCAGTACTTC. It codes for CASSYLADSPYEQYF.

This rearrangement joins TRBV27 to TRBJ1-1, with D unclear. The CDR3 extends over 14 amino acids. Per germline, CDR1 MNHEY and CDR2 SMNVEV (reference sequence). V dropped 4 bases and J dropped 3 bases, with 12 bases sitting between them. The CDR3 DNA is TGTGCCAGCAGTTATCAACCGGGGTACACTGAAGCTTTCTTT. It specifies CASSYQPGYTEAFF.

This sequence joins TRBV6-5 and TRBJ2-5, with D perhaps matching TRBD2 (5 bases). Trimming shortened V by 6 bases and J by 4 bases, and 12 bases separated the two germline ends. CDR1 and CDR2 from the germline V gene are MNHEY and SVGAGI. This CDR3 has 13 amino acids. As DNA, the CDR3 is TGTGCCAGCAGAGTTACTGGAGGAGAGACCCAGTACTTC. It specifies CASRVTGGETQYF.

This chain connects TRBV20-1 to TRBJ2-5; D gene unclear. CDR1 DFQATT and CDR2 SNEGSKA come from the germline V gene (reference sequence). CDR3 length: 9 amino acids. Trimming took 0 bases from V and 7 from J, leaving 0 bases between them. This CDR3 is CSARETQYF. The DNA for the CDR3 is TGCAGTGCTAGAGAGACCCAGTACTTC.

The V gene is TRBV29-1, the J gene TRBJ2-3; D is perhaps TRBD1 (5 bases). CDR1 and CDR2 from the germline V gene are SQVTM and ANQGSEA. V was trimmed by 5 bases and J by 4 bases, leaving 10 bases between them. This CDR3 is built from 12 residues. The DNA for the CDR3 is TGCAGCGTTAATTGGACACCAGATACGCAGTATTTT. Amino acids: CSVNWTPDTQYF.

Here the CDR3 DNA reads TGTGCCAGCAGCCAAGGGGCAGGTGTCTATGGCTACACCTTC. Protein product: CASSQGAGVYGYTF. The chain joins TRBV14 to TRBJ1-2; D ambiguous. Germline V gene data show CDR1 as SGHDN and CDR2 as FVKESK. The CDR3 spans 14 residues. Deletions cut 1 base from V and 4 bases from J, with 10 bases between. Supplemented by reference TRBV14 and TRBJ1-2, the full variable domain reads EAGVTQFPSHSVIEKGQTVTLRCDPISGHDNLYWYRRVMGKEIKFLLHFVKESKQDESGMPNNRFLAERTGGTYSTLKVQPAELEDSGVYFCASSQGAGVYGYTFGSGTRLTVV.

The V and J genes are TRBV7-3 and TRBJ2-1, with TRBD2 matching over 11 bases. The length of the CDR3 is 16 residues. V lost 5 bases and J lost 4; bases outside the gene matches: 7. In germline, CDR1 is SGHTA, CDR2 FQGTGA. Written as DNA, the CDR3 is TGTGCCAGCAGCCCACTAGCGGGGGCGGGATACAATGAGCAGTTCTTC. Its translation: CASSPLAGAGYNEQFF.

Here the CDR3 reads CASSLKGHNGYTF. The CDR3 bases are TGCGCCAGCAGCTTGAAAGGGCATAATGGCTACACCTTC. This sequence joins TRBV5-1 and TRBJ1-2; D uncertain. The CDR3 sequence is 13 residues long. V dropped 1 base and J dropped 6 bases, with 10 bases sitting between them. CDR1 is SGHRS, CDR2 YFSETQ, per germline. Full variable domain (rest looked up from reference TRBV5-1 and TRBJ1-2): KAGVTQTPRYLIKTRGQQVTLSCSPISGHRSVSWYQQTPGQGLQFLFEYFSETQRNKGNFPGRFSGRQFSNSRSEMNVSTLELGDSALYLCASSLKGHNGYTFGSGTRLTVV.